This TCR beta chain was sequenced during a study of blood T cell repertoires in COVID-19. The overall study: T cells, B-cell-depleted T cells, or PBMCs supplied cDNA or gDNA.

Up to 2 weeks before entering the study, exposed participants had met a COVID-19 case. V lost 6 bases, J lost 6 bases, and 18 bases lay in between. This CDR3 comprises 15 residues. Germline-derived CDR1 and CDR2 are MNHNY and SVGAGI (reference sequence). Original processing methods: Reference gene primer amplification gave nucleated cell count estimates. The assay was immunoSEQ multiplex PCR, and TCRdb's table has in-frame clones only and misses some. V, J and clone size reflect that table, while D and trimming were determined from the DNA. The sample holds some 190,000 clones, approximately 80% seen once. The sample holds one count of this clone.

This receptor was obtained from a man aged 55 to 70 who had been exposed to COVID-19. The sequencing input was PBMCs or T cells enriched from blood (not recorded which). The chain uses TRBV6-6 and TRBJ1-5, with D tentatively TRBD1 (6 bases). The CDR3 protein is CASRIGQPASQPQHF. DNA for the CDR3: TGTGCCAGCAGGATCGGACAGCCCGCGAGTCAGCCCCAGCATTTT.